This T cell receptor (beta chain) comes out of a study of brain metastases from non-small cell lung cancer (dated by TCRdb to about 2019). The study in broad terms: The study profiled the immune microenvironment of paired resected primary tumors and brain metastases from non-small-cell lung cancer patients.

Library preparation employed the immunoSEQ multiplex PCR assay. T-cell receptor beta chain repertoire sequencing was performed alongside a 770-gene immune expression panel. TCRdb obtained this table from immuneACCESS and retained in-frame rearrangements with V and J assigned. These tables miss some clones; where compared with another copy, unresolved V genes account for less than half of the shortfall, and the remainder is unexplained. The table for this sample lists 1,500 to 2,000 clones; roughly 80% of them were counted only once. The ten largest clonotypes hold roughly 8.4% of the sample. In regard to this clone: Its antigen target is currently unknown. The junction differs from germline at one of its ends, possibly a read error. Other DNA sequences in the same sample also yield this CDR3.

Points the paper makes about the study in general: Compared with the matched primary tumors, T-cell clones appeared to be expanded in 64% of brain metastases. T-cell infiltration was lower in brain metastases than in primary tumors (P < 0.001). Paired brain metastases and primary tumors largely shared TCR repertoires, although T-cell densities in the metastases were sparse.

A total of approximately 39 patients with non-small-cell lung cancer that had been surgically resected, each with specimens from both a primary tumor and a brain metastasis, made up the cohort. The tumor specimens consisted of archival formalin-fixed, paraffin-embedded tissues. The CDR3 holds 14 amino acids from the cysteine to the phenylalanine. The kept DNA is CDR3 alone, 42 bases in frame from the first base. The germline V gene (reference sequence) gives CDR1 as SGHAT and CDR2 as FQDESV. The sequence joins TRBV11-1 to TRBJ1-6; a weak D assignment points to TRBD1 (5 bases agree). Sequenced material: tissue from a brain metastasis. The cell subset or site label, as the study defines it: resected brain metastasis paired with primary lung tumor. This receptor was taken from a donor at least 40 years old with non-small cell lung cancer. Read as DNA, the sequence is TGTGCCAGTAGCTTGGTAAAGGGACATTCACCCCTCCACTTT. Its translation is CASSLVKGHSPLHF.